Listed here are 27 T cell receptor beta chains from one sample, sequenced in a study of shared clonotypes between healthy human individuals. Assay: immunoSEQ multiplex PCR; the TCRdb copy retains only in-frame clones and omits some. The sample has millions of clones, 93% seen once; the top ten hold roughly 0.36%. Material for sequencing was naive CD4+ T cells from PBMCs. This sample's subset: CD45RA+ positively selected. The receptors come from a man aged 18 to 30 in good health. Some clones in this sample may be carry-over from other donors' samples.

The chain recombines TRBV30 with TRBJ1-4, with a weak D call TRBD1 (6 bases). In germline, CDR1 is GTSNPN, CDR2 SVGIG (reference sequence). The CDR3 covers 13 residues. Trimming cost V 6 bases and J 4 bases, with 12 bases left between them. This CDR3 reads CACATGLNEKLFF. The CDR3 DNA reads TGTGCCTGCGCGACAGGACTTAATGAAAAACTGTTTTTT.

The rearrangement links TRBV7-3 to TRBJ2-3; D possibly corresponds to TRBD2 (6 bases). Germline CDR1 SGHTA, CDR2 FQGTGA. The CDR3 is 14 residues long. Trimming took off 3 bases at V and 6 bases at J, with 13 bases between the two ends. The CDR3 loop reads CASSLAGRADTQYF. The CDR3, as DNA: TGTGCCAGCAGCTTGGCGGGAAGGGCGGATACGCAGTATTTT.

The chain joins TRBV5-1 to TRBJ2-6; D is unresolved. V shed 4 bases and J shed 0 bases, with 8 bases lying between them. CDR3 length: 15 residues. CDR1 SGHRS and CDR2 YFSETQ come from the germline V gene. CDR3 DNA sequence: TGCGCCAGCAGCCCACATAACTCTGGGGCCAACGTCCTGACTTTC. This gives the protein CASSPHNSGANVLTF.

The V and J genes are TRBV7-8 and TRBJ2-7; D gene uncertain. CDR1 and CDR2 (germline): SGHVS, FQNEAQ. V lost 2 bases, J lost 2 bases, and 25 bases lay in between. The CDR3 covers 19 residues. CDR3 sequence: CASSLMYTVLTSNPYEQYF. Written as DNA, the CDR3 is TGTGCCAGCAGCTTAATGTATACCGTCCTTACCTCTAATCCCTACGAGCAGTACTTC.

This sequence joins TRBV6-5 and TRBJ1-1, with a weak D call TRBD1 (5 bases). Trimming removed 0 bases from V and 8 bases from J, with 16 bases in between. Germline values: CDR1 MNHEY, CDR2 SVGAGI. This CDR3 region has 15 residues. In nucleotides, the CDR3 is TGTGCCAGCAGTTACTCGGGCCTCCCTAGGGGAGAAGCTTTCTTT. Amino acid sequence: CASSYSGLPRGEAFF.

The CDR3 DNA follows: TGTGCCAGCAGCTTAGATGGGCGGTCGGATCAGCCCCAGCATTTT. It codes for CASSLDGRSDQPQHF. This sequence joins TRBV11-3 and TRBJ1-5, with D unclear. CDR1 SGHNT and CDR2 YENEEA come from the germline V gene. CDR3 length: 15 residues. The V end lost 0 bases, the J end lost 5 bases, and 11 bases lay between the germline ends. Looking up the rest from reference TRBV11-3 and TRBJ1-5 gives the full variable domain: EAGVVQSPRYKIIEKKQPVAFWCNPISGHNTLYWYLQNLGQGPELLIRYENEEAVDDSQLPKDRFSAERLKGVDSTLKIQPAELGDSAVYLCASSLDGRSDQPQHFGDGTRLSIL.

On this clone: The same CDR3 is also encoded by other DNA sequences in this sample. The J gene is TRBJ2-2, the V gene TRBV5-1, with 9 nucleotides matching TRBD1. CDR1 is SGHRS, CDR2 YFSETQ, per germline. With V trimmed by 0 bases and J by 5 bases, 2 bases remained unmatched. This CDR3 comprises 15 residues. The CDR3 loop reads CASSLGTGVTGELFF. Written as DNA, the CDR3 is TGCGCCAGCAGCTTGGGGACAGGGGTAACCGGGGAGCTGTTTTTT.

V gene TRBV28 combines with J gene TRBJ2-2, with 7 bases aligning to TRBD2. CDR3 length: 14 residues. Germline CDR1 MDHEN, CDR2 SYDVKM. V lost 5 bases and J lost 1; bases outside the gene matches: 1. CDR3 amino acids: CASSSGVNTGELFF. The CDR3 DNA sequence: TGTGCCAGCAGTAGCGGGGTGAACACCGGGGAGCTGTTTTTT.

This clone was recorded once. V is TRBV15 and J is TRBJ2-5; D gene uncertain. CDR1 is LNHNV, CDR2 YYDKDF, per germline (reference sequence). Trimming left V 1 base short and J 7 bases short, with 7 bases between. This CDR3 spans 12 amino acids. DNA for the CDR3: TGTGCCACCAGCAGAGCCCTGGGGACCCAGTACTTC. Protein: CATSRALGTQYF.

V and J are TRBV30 and TRBJ2-7, with TRBD1 as a possible D gene (6 bases). The germline V gene has CDR1 GTSNPN and CDR2 SVGIG (reference sequence). The length of the CDR3 is 14 residues. V lost 3 bases to trimming and J lost 4 bases, with 16 bases between them. For the CDR3, the DNA is TGTGCCTGGAGCAGAACAGGGATTCTTTACGAGCAGTACTTC. This translates into CAWSRTGILYEQYF.

About this clone itself: The same CDR3 also results from other DNA sequences found in this sample. The chain employs TRBV5-1 and TRBJ2-2; possibly TRBD2 for D (6 bases). Per the germline V gene, CDR1 is SGHRS and CDR2 is YFSETQ. V dropped 4 bases and J dropped 0 bases, with 7 bases sitting between them. The CDR3 length is 14 residues. The CDR3 region has the DNA TGCGCCAGCAGCCCTAGCGCGAACACCGGGGAGCTGTTTTTT. This codes for CASSPSANTGELFF.

CDR3 in amino acids: CASSSRTGLSWNEQFF. CDR3 nucleotide sequence: TGTGCCAGCAGTTCCCGGACAGGGCTCTCTTGGAATGAGCAGTTCTTC. The chain links TRBV28 to TRBJ2-1, with TRBD1 identical over 8 bases. V trimming: 4 bases; J trimming: 7 bases; junction bases outside the gene matches: 12. Germline-derived CDR1 and CDR2 are MDHEN and SYDVKM. This CDR3 contains 16 residues. Full variable domain (outside the CDR3, taken from reference TRBV28 and TRBJ2-1): DVKVTQSSRYLVKRTGEKVFLECVQDMDHENMFWYRQDPGLGLRLIYFSYDVKMKEKGDIPEGYSVSREKKERFSLILESASTNQTSMYLCASSSRTGLSWNEQFFGPGTRLTVL.

The V gene is TRBV5-6, the J gene TRBJ1-2, with TRBD1 matching 12 bases. Germline loops: CDR1 SGHDT, CDR2 YYEEEE. The CDR3 consists of 18 residues. The V segment lost 0 bases and the J segment 8 bases; nucleotides outside the gene matches: 14. CDR3 in amino acids: CASSLVAGTGGPKPGYTF. CDR3 DNA sequence: TGTGCCAGCAGCTTGGTGGCCGGGACAGGGGGCCCTAAACCCGGCTACACCTTC.

The chain joins TRBV4-1 to TRBJ2-4; TRBD1 might be the D (5 bases). Germline loops: CDR1 MGHRA, CDR2 YSYEKL. CDR3 length equals 13 residues. Trimming pared 1 base from V and 7 bases from J, leaving 8 bases between. The CDR3 is CASSQGYRNIQYF. In DNA form, the CDR3 reads TGCGCCAGCAGCCAAGGGTACAGGAACATTCAGTACTTC.

V gene TRBV28 combines with J gene TRBJ2-1; no firm D call. The V and J ends lost 7 bases and 7 bases respectively, with 20 bases between them. The CDR3 is 15 residues long. Per the germline V gene, CDR1 is MDHEN and CDR2 is SYDVKM. DNA of the CDR3: TGTGCCAGCACCCTACTCGGCAAAGGGAAGAATGAGCAGTTCTTC. It yields the protein CASTLLGKGKNEQFF.

The chain links TRBV5-4 to TRBJ2-1, with D tentatively TRBD1 (5 bases). Germline V gene lookup returns CDR1 SGHNT and CDR2 YYREEE (reference sequence). The CDR3 covers 14 residues. V was clipped by 3 bases and J by 5 bases, with 12 bases between them. CDR3 sequence (DNA): TGTGCCAGCAGCTGGTCCACAGGAAACAATGAGCAGTTCTTC. Amino acids: CASSWSTGNNEQFF.

CDR3 in amino acids: CASSPPSRWRQETQYF. DNA of the CDR3: TGTGCCAGCTCACCACCTAGCCGTTGGCGCCAAGAGACCCAGTACTTC. The chain uses TRBV18 and TRBJ2-5; no clear D gene. Germline V lookup: CDR1 KGHSH, CDR2 LQKENI. CDR3 length: 16 amino acids. Trimming took off 0 bases at V and 1 base at J, with 12 bases between the two ends.

The gene calls are TRBV28 and TRBJ2-1, with TRBD2 matching 8 bases. V lost 5 bases and J lost 4; bases outside the gene matches: 10. The CDR3 covers 16 residues. Germline CDR1 is MDHEN and CDR2 is SYDVKM. The CDR3: CASSPPVAGIYNEQFF. DNA of the CDR3: TGTGCCAGCAGTCCACCCGTAGCGGGAATATACAATGAGCAGTTCTTC.

The rearrangement links TRBV11-2 to TRBJ2-2; the D gene is possibly TRBD1 (6 bases). The V end was cut by 5 bases, the J end by 4 bases, with 14 bases between. Per the germline V gene, CDR1 is SGHAT and CDR2 is FQNNGV. The CDR3 runs 15 residues. The CDR3 reads CASSITGTTTGELFF. CDR3 sequence (DNA): TGTGCCAGCAGCATAACCGGGACAACCACCGGGGAGCTGTTTTTT. Supplemented by reference TRBV11-2 and TRBJ2-2, the full variable domain reads EAGVAQSPRYKIIEKRQSVAFWCNPISGHATLYWYQQILGQGPKLLIQFQNNGVVDDSQLPKDRFSAERLKGVDSTLKIQPAKLEDSAVYLCASSITGTTTGELFFGEGSRLTVL.

The chain is built from TRBV9 and TRBJ1-3; no clear D gene. V gave up 4 bases and J gave up 7 bases, with 18 bases separating them. CDR1 is SGDLS, CDR2 YYNGEE, per germline. CDR3 length equals 15 residues. The chain's CDR3 is CASSQRATPRNTIYF. Here the CDR3 DNA reads TGTGCCAGCAGCCAACGGGCGACCCCTAGGAACACCATATATTTT.

As to this clone: Other DNA sequences within the sample encode an identical CDR3. The V gene is TRBV2, the J gene TRBJ2-5; 10 bases map to TRBD2. The CDR3 extends over 14 amino acids. V dropped 8 bases and J dropped 5; count of bases not matched to a gene: 8. In germline, CDR1 is SNHLY, CDR2 FYNNEI. The CDR3 spells CASGLAGVGETQYF. In nucleotides, the CDR3 is TGTGCCAGCGGGCTAGCGGGAGTGGGGGAGACCCAGTACTTC.

This chain joins TRBV4-2 and TRBJ2-1; unclear D gene. Germline values: CDR1 LGHNA, CDR2 YNFKEQ. The CDR3 sequence is 15 residues long. Trimming left V 6 bases short and J 0 bases short, with 12 bases between. CDR3 sequence (DNA): TGTGCCAGCAGTCAAATCTTAACCTCCTACAATGAGCAGTTCTTC. Protein sequence: CASSQILTSYNEQFF.

V and J are TRBV9 and TRBJ2-5; D uncertain. Trimming shortened V by 0 bases and J by 1 base, and 16 bases separated the two germline ends. This CDR3 has 17 residues. CDR1 and CDR2 (germline): SGDLS, YYNGEE. DNA of the CDR3: TGTGCCAGCAGCGTAGCCTCGGTTGTGACCCCCCAAGAGACCCAGTACTTC. Its protein product is CASSVASVVTPQETQYF. Full variable domain (remainder filled in from reference TRBV9 and TRBJ2-5): DSGVTQTPKHLITATGQRVTLRCSPRSGDLSVYWYQQSLDQGLQFLIQYYNGEERAKGNILERFSAQQFPDLHSELNLSSLELGDSALYFCASSVASVVTPQETQYFGPGTRLLVL.

A word on this clone: This sample also contains other DNA sequences that code for the same CDR3. The chain recombines TRBV5-4 with TRBJ2-3; 8 positions agree with TRBD2. Germline V gives CDR1 SGHNT, CDR2 YYREEE (reference sequence). V lost 2 bases, J lost 0 bases, and 2 bases stayed unmatched. CDR3 length: 15 amino acids. The chain's CDR3 is CASSLSSGSTDTQYF. Written as DNA, the CDR3 is TGTGCCAGCAGCTTATCTAGCGGGAGCACAGATACGCAGTATTTT. The full variable domain, in which reference TRBV5-4 and TRBJ2-3 provide the parts outside the CDR3, is ETGVTQSPTHLIKTRGQQVTLRCSSQSGHNTVSWYQQALGQGPQFIFQYYREEENGRGNFPPRFSGLQFPNYSSELNVNALELDDSALYLCASSLSSGSTDTQYFGPGTRLTVL.

V and J are TRBV7-3 and TRBJ2-3; TRBD2 agrees at 15 bases. V was clipped by 5 bases and J by 6 bases; unmatched bases: 12. This CDR3 region has 18 residues. Germline lookup yields CDR1 SGHTA and CDR2 FQGTGA. The CDR3 sequence: CASSPGLAGGPGADTQYF. The CDR3 nucleotides read TGTGCCAGCAGCCCCGGACTAGCGGGAGGGCCTGGAGCCGATACGCAGTATTTT.

Concerning this clone: Different DNA sequences within this sample yield the same CDR3. V gene TRBV10-1 combines with J gene TRBJ2-1; D is uncertain. Germline assignment: CDR1 WNHNN and CDR2 SYGVQD (reference sequence). Between the trimmed V and J ends, which lost 2 bases and 2 bases, there was a span of 4 bases. The CDR3 spans 13 residues. The CDR3 here is CASSEGPYNEQFF. CDR3 DNA: TGCGCCAGCAGTGAGGGTCCCTACAATGAGCAGTTCTTC.

Note on this clone: Other DNA sequences from this sample encode an identical CDR3 as well. The rearrangement uses TRBV5-1 and TRBJ2-7, with 7 bases that match TRBD1. Germline assignment: CDR1 SGHRS and CDR2 YFSETQ. V lost 4 bases, J lost 2 bases, and 6 bases stayed unmatched. The CDR3 has 14 residues. CDR3 loop: CASSPRTGTYEQYF. CDR3 DNA sequence: TGCGCCAGCAGCCCTCGGACAGGAACCTACGAGCAGTACTTC.